This TCR beta chain stems from a study of CD8 T cells in ankylosing spondylitis. Study outcomes and limitations: In ankylosing spondylitis patients, matched synovial fluid reportedly showed significant enrichment of disease-linked clones.

Generation of TCR beta libraries employed quantitative 5'-RACE incorporating molecular barcodes. TCRdb independently ran MiXCR on the 5' RACE reads; one entry per CDR3 protein. The sample has almost 45,000 distinct CDR3 sequences, about 11% seen once. Many counts were recorded for this clonotype. Its antigen is not known. Trimming stripped 1 base from V and 3 bases from J, with 13 bases between. The CDR3 is made up of 15 amino acids. The clonotype originates from a male donor with ankylosing spondylitis or in good health (not recorded which). The chain links TRBV12-3 or TRBV12-4 to TRBJ2-7; D ambiguous. Sequencing was performed on blood, either unsorted or a sorted T cell fraction (not recorded which). The CDR3, as DNA: TGTGCCAGCAGTTTAGACGAGGACGGCAACTACGAGCAGTACTTC. Residues: CASSLDEDGNYEQYF.